The 25 T cell receptor beta chains given below trace back to one sample, sequenced in a study of T cell responses to AZD1222 COVID-19 vaccine. This table comes from immunoSEQ multiplex PCR, and its TCRdb copy is limited to in-frame clones, with some not included. The table has approximately 150,000 clones, about nine tenths seen once. The input for sequencing was peripheral blood, taken 28 days after the second AZD1222 dose. Every receptor here comes from an adult who received the AZD1222 COVID-19 vaccine.

The chain joins TRBV2 to TRBJ1-2; no definite D call. From germline, CDR1 is SNHLY and CDR2 FYNNEI. V was trimmed by 9 bases and J by 6 bases, leaving 17 bases between them. CDR3 length: 13 amino acids. The CDR3 loop reads CASLDGFGDGYTF. The CDR3 bases are TGTGCCAGTCTCGACGGATTTGGGGATGGCTACACCTTC.

V usage is TRBV11-2 and J usage is TRBJ2-5; D possibly uses TRBD1 or TRBD2 (6 bases each). Trimming pared 4 bases from V and 5 bases from J, leaving 17 bases between. The CDR3 spans 15 residues. The germline gives CDR1 SGHAT, CDR2 FQNNGV. CDR3 in DNA: TGTGCCAGCAGCTGGGGGGCAGGAACCCACGAGACCCAGTACTTC. As protein: CASSWGAGTHETQYF.

The chain combines TRBV11-2 with TRBJ1-1; a weak D match, TRBD1 (5 bases). V was trimmed by 3 bases and J by 1 base, leaving 12 bases between them. This CDR3 has 15 amino acids. CDR1 is SGHAT and CDR2 is FQNNGV in the germline V gene. The CDR3 here is CASSLRPGTNTEAFF. CDR3 nucleotides: TGTGCCAGCAGCTTGAGACCGGGGACGAACACTGAAGCTTTCTTT.

The rearrangement uses TRBV5-1 and TRBJ2-2, with D possibly TRBD1 on 6 matching bases. Germline loops: CDR1 SGHRS, CDR2 YFSETQ. Trimming left V 7 bases short and J 2 bases short, with 15 bases between. CDR3 length: 15 residues. The CDR3 protein is CASASGTLNTGELFF. CDR3 DNA sequence: TGCGCCAGCGCCTCCGGGACACTTAACACCGGGGAGCTGTTTTTT.

This clone was detected once. Written as DNA, the CDR3 is TGTGCCAGCAGCTTCCAGAGCTATGGCTACACCTTC. This sequence encodes CASSFQSYGYTF. This rearrangement joins TRBV11-2 to TRBJ1-2; D is ambiguous. The germline gives CDR1 SGHAT, CDR2 FQNNGV. V was cut by 3 bases and J by 4 bases, with 6 bases left in between. This CDR3 has 12 residues.

The table lists this clone with a few counts. This chain links TRBV6-5 with TRBJ2-6, with a tentative D call TRBD1 (5 bases). This CDR3 comprises 16 residues. Per the germline V gene, CDR1 is MNHEY and CDR2 is SVGAGI. The ends were cut back, 4 bases at V and 0 bases at J, with 10 bases in the middle. In DNA, the CDR3 is TGTGCCAGCAGTTCTCCAGGGTACTCTGGGGCCAACGTCCTGACTTTC. Translated, it gives CASSSPGYSGANVLTF.

The rearrangement uses TRBV9 and TRBJ2-1, with 10 bases lining up with TRBD2. CDR3 length: 19 residues. CDR1 is SGDLS, CDR2 YYNGEE, per germline. V gave up 0 bases and J gave up 5 bases; unmatched junction bases: 14. The CDR3 DNA reads as TGTGCCAGCAGCGTAGAAATATTAGCTAGCGGGAGCCGAGACAATGAGCAGTTCTTC. Translation: CASSVEILASGSRDNEQFF. Filled out from reference TRBV9 and TRBJ2-1, the complete variable domain reads DSGVTQTPKHLITATGQRVTLRCSPRSGDLSVYWYQQSLDQGLQFLIQYYNGEERAKGNILERFSAQQFPDLHSELNLSSLELGDSALYFCASSVEILASGSRDNEQFFGPGTRLTVL.

V is TRBV5-1 and J is TRBJ2-5; a weak D match, TRBD1 (5 bases). Looked up from germline, CDR1 is SGHRS and CDR2 is YFSETQ. V shed 4 bases and J shed 1 base, with 11 bases lying between them. CDR3 length equals 14 residues. CDR3 in DNA: TGCGCCAGCAGCCAGACAGCCAGCCAAGAGACCCAGTACTTC. It is translated as CASSQTASQETQYF.

V is TRBV6-5 and J is TRBJ2-7; no definite D call. This CDR3 has 15 amino acids. With 2 bases removed from V and 2 bases from J, the gap between germline ends came to 13 bases. Germline CDR1 reads MNHEY; CDR2 reads SVGAGI. Here the CDR3 reads CASSYQSAAPYEQYF. In DNA form, the CDR3 reads TGTGCCAGCAGTTACCAATCGGCGGCCCCCTACGAGCAGTACTTC.

V is TRBV29-1 and J is TRBJ1-4; TRBD1 agrees at 7 bases. The CDR3 sequence is 12 residues long. Germline values: CDR1 SQVTM, CDR2 ANQGSEA. V was clipped by 5 bases and J by 7 bases; unmatched bases: 4. CDR3 nucleotides: TGCAGCGTTTGCGACAGGGCTGAAAAACTGTTTTTT. The encoded protein is CSVCDRAEKLFF.

The V gene is TRBV5-6, the J gene TRBJ1-4; D is possibly TRBD1 (5 bases). Germline values: CDR1 SGHDT, CDR2 YYEEEE. V was clipped by 3 bases and J by 6 bases, with 15 bases between them. CDR3 length: 15 amino acids. CDR3 bases: TGTGCCAGCAGCTGGGGAGGGGTCGGGGATGAAAAACTGTTTTTT. It is translated as CASSWGGVGDEKLFF.

CDR3 DNA: TGTGCCAGCAGTTTCCAGGGAATCTCTGGGGCCAACGTCCTGACTTTC. It translates to CASSFQGISGANVLTF. The genes are TRBV28 and TRBJ2-6; a weak D match, TRBD1 (5 bases). Germline assignment: CDR1 MDHEN and CDR2 SYDVKM. The CDR3 consists of 16 residues. Trimming removed 3 bases from V and 0 bases from J, with 9 bases in between.

V and J are TRBV3-1 (or the pseudogene TRBV3-2) and TRBJ1-6; TRBD1 matches 7 bases. V lost 1 base to trimming and J lost 8 bases; unmatched junction nucleotides: 5. There are 15 residues in the CDR3. Germline lookup yields CDR1 LGHDT and CDR2 YNNKEL (reference sequence). CDR3 loop: CASSQGGQLYSPLHF. The CDR3 DNA follows: TGTGCCAGCAGCCAAGGGGGACAGTTGTATTCACCCCTCCACTTT.

The chain uses TRBV27 and TRBJ1-4; 10 bases line up with TRBD1. The CDR3 totals 14 residues. Per the germline V gene, CDR1 is MNHEY and CDR2 is SMNVEV (reference sequence). The ends lost 5 bases at V and 7 bases at J; junction bases unmatched: 4. The CDR3 sequence is CASSIRQGAEKLFF. The CDR3 DNA reads TGTGCCAGCAGTATCCGACAGGGGGCTGAAAAACTGTTTTTT.

This rearrangement joins TRBV2 to TRBJ1-5; perhaps TRBD1 as D (5 bases). The CDR3 is made up of 14 amino acids. Trimming removed 3 bases at V and 6 bases at J, with 12 bases between. Germline V lookup: CDR1 SNHLY, CDR2 FYNNEI. As DNA, the CDR3 is TGTGCCAGCAGTGACCAGGGATCGGGTCAGCCCCAGCATTTT. Translation gives CASSDQGSGQPQHF.

This clone was recorded only once. This rearrangement joins TRBV5-1 to TRBJ2-3; 16 nucleotides agree with TRBD2. CDR1 is SGHRS, CDR2 YFSETQ, per germline. The CDR3 has 15 residues. The V and J ends lost 6 bases and 7 bases, in that order; junction bases with no gene match: 5. The CDR3 DNA sequence: TGCGCCAGCACGGGACTAGCGGGAGGGCCTAATACGCAGTATTTT. Translated, it gives CASTGLAGGPNTQYF.

The chain joins TRBV10-3 to TRBJ2-2; the match to TRBD2 covers 7 bases. This CDR3 comprises 14 residues. After removal of 3 bases from V and 4 bases from J, the junction contained 2 bases not matched to a gene. CDR1 is ENHRY, CDR2 SYGVKD, per germline. Written as DNA, the CDR3 is TGTGCCATCAGTGACAGGGAGGGCACCGGGGAGCTGTTTTTT. It yields the protein CAISDREGTGELFF.

V gene TRBV2 combines with J gene TRBJ1-2; D is uncertain. Germline CDR1 SNHLY, CDR2 FYNNEI. The CDR3 is 14 amino acids. Trimming took off 5 bases at V and 6 bases at J, with 16 bases between the two ends. The CDR3 DNA reads as TGTGCCAGCAGTCCCTTGTCAGGCGGAGATGGCTACACCTTC. This encodes CASSPLSGGDGYTF.

The rearrangement uses TRBV12-3 or TRBV12-4 and TRBJ2-5; no firm D call. Trimming left V 8 bases short and J 3 bases short, with 7 bases between. The length of the CDR3 is 11 residues. The CDR3 DNA is TGTGCCAGCGGACCAAAAGAGACCCAGTACTTC. Its translation: CASGPKETQYF.

This chain connects TRBV27 to TRBJ2-7; 9 bases fit TRBD2. The CDR3 contains 15 residues. Trimming at V came to 3 bases and at J to 3 bases, leaving 6 bases not matched to a gene. CDR1 and CDR2 from the germline V gene are MNHEY and SMNVEV (reference sequence). CDR3 nucleotide sequence: TGTGCCAGCAGTTTGACTAGCGGAGCCTTCTACGAGCAGTACTTC. This codes for CASSLTSGAFYEQYF.

The chain joins TRBV9 to TRBJ1-5; 7 bases align to TRBD1. This CDR3 has 14 residues. V lost 3 bases and J lost 7; bases outside the gene matches: 7. The germline gives CDR1 SGDLS, CDR2 YYNGEE. The CDR3 nucleotides read TGTGCCAGCAGCGCAACAGGGGTTCGCCAGCCCCAGCATTTT. It yields the protein CASSATGVRQPQHF.

V is TRBV12-3 or TRBV12-4 and J is TRBJ1-3, with D unresolved. The V end lost 4 bases, the J end lost 4 bases, and 8 bases lay between the germline ends. The CDR3 has 13 amino acids. As DNA, the CDR3 is TGTGCCAGCAGTTCGACACCAGGAAACACCATATATTTT. Protein product: CASSSTPGNTIYF.

The chain joins TRBV3-1 (or the pseudogene TRBV3-2) to TRBJ2-7, with D hard to call. The germline gives CDR1 LGHDT, CDR2 YNNKEL (reference sequence). The CDR3 consists of 16 residues. V was cut by 4 bases and J by 2 bases, with 18 bases left in between. The CDR3 coding sequence is TGTGCCAGCAGCCGCTGGTCTGGCAGTGGGGCCTACGAGCAGTACTTC. Amino acids: CASSRWSGSGAYEQYF.

The CDR3 sequence is CASSPPDRVRYTF. The CDR3 bases are TGTGCCAGCAGCCCGCCGGACAGGGTTCGCTACACCTTC. The chain couples TRBV28 to TRBJ1-2; 8 positions match TRBD1. This CDR3 region has 13 residues. Germline CDR1 reads MDHEN; CDR2 reads SYDVKM. Trimming cost V 6 bases and J 9 bases; bases outside gene matches: 9.

The J gene is TRBJ1-6, the V gene TRBV30; TRBD1 aligns across 9 bases. Germline V lookup: CDR1 GTSNPN, CDR2 SVGIG (reference sequence). The CDR3 spans 13 residues. V shed 5 bases and J 6 bases; nucleotides not matched to a gene: 2. CDR3 DNA: TGTGCCTGGCGGGACAGGGTTAATTCACCCCTCCACTTT. It translates to CAWRDRVNSPLHF.